This T cell receptor beta chain was identified during a study of blood T cell repertoires in COVID-19. Study summary: Sites in the United States, Italy and Spain provided acute and convalescent COVID-19 samples. PBMCs, B-cell-depleted T cells, or T cells provided the cDNA or gDNA that made up the material.

Per the study methods: Estimation of nucleated cell counts was performed using reference gene primer amplification. The assay was immunoSEQ multiplex PCR, and TCRdb's table has in-frame clones only and misses some. V and J calls plus clone size are reproduced from that table; the DNA served to infer D and trimming. The table shows about 140,000 clones, with approximately 78% occurring only once. This CDR3 spans 13 amino acids. The V end was cut by 7 bases, the J end by 6 bases, with 10 bases between. The V gene's germline CDR1 is LNHDA and CDR2 SQIVND (reference sequence). This clonotype was obtained from a woman older than 75 with acute or convalescent COVID-19. This rearrangement joins TRBV19 to TRBJ1-6, with D possibly TRBD1 on 5 matching bases. The sample was peripheral blood. As DNA, the CDR3 is TGTGCCAGTAAAGGGGTTACTAATTCACCCCTCCACTTT. Protein product: CASKGVTNSPLHF.